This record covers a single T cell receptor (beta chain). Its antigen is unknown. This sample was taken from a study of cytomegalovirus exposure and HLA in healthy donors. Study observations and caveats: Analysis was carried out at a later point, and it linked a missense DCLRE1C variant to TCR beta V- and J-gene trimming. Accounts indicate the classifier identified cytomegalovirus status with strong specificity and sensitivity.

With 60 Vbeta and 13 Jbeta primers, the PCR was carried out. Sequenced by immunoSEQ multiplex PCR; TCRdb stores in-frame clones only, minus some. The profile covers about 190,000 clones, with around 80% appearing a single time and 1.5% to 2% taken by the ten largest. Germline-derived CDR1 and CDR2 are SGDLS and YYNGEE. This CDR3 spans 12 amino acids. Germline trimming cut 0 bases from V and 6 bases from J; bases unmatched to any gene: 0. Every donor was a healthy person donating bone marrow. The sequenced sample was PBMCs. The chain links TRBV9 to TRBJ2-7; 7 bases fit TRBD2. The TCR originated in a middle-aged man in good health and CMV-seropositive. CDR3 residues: CASSVGGSEQYF. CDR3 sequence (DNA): TGTGCCAGCAGCGTAGGCGGGAGCGAGCAGTACTTC.